The clone carrying this T cell receptor (beta chain) was found a few times. Its antigen is undetermined. The assay was immunoSEQ multiplex PCR, and TCRdb's table has in-frame clones only and misses some. The table records about a million clones, 75% of them present only once. These data come from a study of shared clonotypes between healthy human individuals. Study results and caveats: Naive subsets, compared against memory subsets, generally had larger estimated richness values. At large depth, rarefaction still showed sorted-subset sequencing to be incomplete. Non-shared clonotypes had lower generation probabilities than clonotypes shared by all four sorted-subset donors. Clonotype sharing across a few donors was observed for around 5% of naive CD4 clonotypes.

The sequence came from a man in his late teens or twenties in good health. The source material was memory CD4+ T cells sorted from blood. Subset defined: CD45RA-negative fraction.

The CDR3 region is CASSTAQGWSPLHF. The DNA for the CDR3 is TGTGCCAGCAGTACCGCACAGGGATGGTCACCCCTCCACTTT. The genes are TRBV6-5 and TRBJ1-6; a possible D gene is TRBD1 (6 bases). This CDR3 comprises 14 residues. Deletions cut 5 bases from V and 10 bases from J, with 15 bases between. CDR1 is MNHEY and CDR2 is SVGAGI in the germline V gene.